This entry is about one TCR beta chain. Its antigen is not known. The source of the sample is a study of cytomegalovirus exposure and HLA in healthy donors. Study results and limitations: With DRB1 most and HLA-C fewest, TCR association rates differed between HLA loci in a later analysis. Association of a missense DCLRE1C variant with TCR beta V- and J-gene trimming was reported in a later analysis.

This CDR3 spans 13 amino acids. Germline CDR1 and CDR2: KGHSH and LQKENI. Losses at the gene ends were 0 bases for V and 13 bases for J; bases not matched to a gene: 8. Researchers ran the PCR with 60 Vbeta and 13 Jbeta primers. Sequencing was performed with immunoSEQ multiplex PCR; in TCRdb, only in-frame clones are kept and a portion is missing. This sample has about 180,000 clones, with about four fifths found just once. The chain couples TRBV18 to TRBJ1-2; 7 positions match TRBD1. Sample: PBMCs. The TCR was taken from a woman aged 45-65 years in good health and CMV-seronegative. The CDR3 spells CASSPPKTGTLTF. The CDR3 DNA is TGTGCCAGCTCACCACCAAAGACAGGGACTCTCACCTTC.